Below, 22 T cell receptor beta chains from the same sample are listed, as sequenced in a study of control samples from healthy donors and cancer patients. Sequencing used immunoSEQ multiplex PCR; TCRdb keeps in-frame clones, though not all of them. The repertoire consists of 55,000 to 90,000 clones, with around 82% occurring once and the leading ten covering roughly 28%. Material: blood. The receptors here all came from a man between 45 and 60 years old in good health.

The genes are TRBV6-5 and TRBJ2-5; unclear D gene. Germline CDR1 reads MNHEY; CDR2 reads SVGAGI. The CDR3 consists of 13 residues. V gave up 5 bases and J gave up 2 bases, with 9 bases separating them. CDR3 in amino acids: CASSLRNQETQYF. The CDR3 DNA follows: TGTGCCAGCAGTCTCAGAAATCAAGAGACCCAGTACTTC.

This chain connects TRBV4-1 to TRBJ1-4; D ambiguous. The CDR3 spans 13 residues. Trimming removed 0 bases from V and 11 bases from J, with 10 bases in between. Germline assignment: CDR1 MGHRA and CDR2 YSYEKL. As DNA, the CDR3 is TGCGCCAGCAGCCAAGATGGCACGGTCAAACTGTTTTTT. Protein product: CASSQDGTVKLFF.

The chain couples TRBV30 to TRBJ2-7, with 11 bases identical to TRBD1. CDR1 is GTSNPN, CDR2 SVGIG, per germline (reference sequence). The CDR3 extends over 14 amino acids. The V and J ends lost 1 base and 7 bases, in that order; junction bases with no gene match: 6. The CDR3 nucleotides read TGTGCCTGGAGTGCACTTGGGACAGGGGGGGAGCAGTACTTC. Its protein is CAWSALGTGGEQYF.

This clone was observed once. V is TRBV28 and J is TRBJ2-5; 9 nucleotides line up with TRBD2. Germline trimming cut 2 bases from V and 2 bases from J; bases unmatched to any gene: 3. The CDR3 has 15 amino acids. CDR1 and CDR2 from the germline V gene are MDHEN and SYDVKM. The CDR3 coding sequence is TGTGCCAGCAGTTTACTAGCGGGGACGCAAGAGACCCAGTACTTC. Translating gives CASSLLAGTQETQYF.

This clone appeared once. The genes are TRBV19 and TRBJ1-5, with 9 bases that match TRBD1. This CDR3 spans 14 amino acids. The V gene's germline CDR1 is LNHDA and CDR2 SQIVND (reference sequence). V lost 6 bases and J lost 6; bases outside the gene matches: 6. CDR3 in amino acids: CASRGQGKFQPQHF. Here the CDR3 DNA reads TGTGCCAGTAGAGGACAGGGGAAGTTTCAGCCCCAGCATTTT.

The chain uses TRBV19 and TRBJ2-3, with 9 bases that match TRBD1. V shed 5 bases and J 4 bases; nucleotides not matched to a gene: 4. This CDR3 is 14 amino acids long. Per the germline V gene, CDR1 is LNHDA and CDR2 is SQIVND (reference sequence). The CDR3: CASSWTGEADTQYF. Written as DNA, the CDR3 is TGTGCCAGTAGTTGGACAGGGGAGGCAGATACGCAGTATTTT.

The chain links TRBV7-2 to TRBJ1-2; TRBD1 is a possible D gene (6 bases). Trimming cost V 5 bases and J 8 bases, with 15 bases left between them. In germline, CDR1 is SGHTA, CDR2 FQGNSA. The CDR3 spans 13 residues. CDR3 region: CASSPPGRGGYTF. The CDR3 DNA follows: TGTGCCAGCAGCCCCCCGGGCAGGGGCGGCTACACCTTC.

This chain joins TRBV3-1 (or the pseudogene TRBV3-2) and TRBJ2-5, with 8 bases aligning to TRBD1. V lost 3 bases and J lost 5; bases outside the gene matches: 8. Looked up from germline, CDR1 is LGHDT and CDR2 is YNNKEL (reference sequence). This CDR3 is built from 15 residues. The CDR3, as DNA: TGTGCCAGCAGCCATGGGGCAGGGGGCGCGGAGACCCAGTACTTC. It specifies CASSHGAGGAETQYF.

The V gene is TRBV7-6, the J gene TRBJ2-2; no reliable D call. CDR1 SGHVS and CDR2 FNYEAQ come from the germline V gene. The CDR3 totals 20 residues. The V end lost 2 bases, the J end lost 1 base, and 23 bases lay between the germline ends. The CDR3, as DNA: TGTGCCAGCAGCTTAAGCTTTTGGGATCCAGATAAACGGAACACCGGGGAGCTGTTTTTT. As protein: CASSLSFWDPDKRNTGELFF.

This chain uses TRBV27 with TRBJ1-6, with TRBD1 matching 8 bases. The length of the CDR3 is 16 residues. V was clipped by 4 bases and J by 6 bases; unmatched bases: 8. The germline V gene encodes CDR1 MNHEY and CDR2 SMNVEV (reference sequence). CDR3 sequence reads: CASSSDRVALNSPLHF. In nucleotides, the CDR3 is TGTGCCAGCAGTTCGGACAGGGTAGCGCTTAATTCACCCCTCCACTTT.

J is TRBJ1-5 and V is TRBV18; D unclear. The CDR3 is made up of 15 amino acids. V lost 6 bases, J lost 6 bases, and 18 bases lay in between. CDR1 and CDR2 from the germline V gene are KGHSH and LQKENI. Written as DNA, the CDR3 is TGTGCCAGCTCGGATCTCGGAAATAGCGTTCAGCCCCAGCATTTT. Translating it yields CASSDLGNSVQPQHF.

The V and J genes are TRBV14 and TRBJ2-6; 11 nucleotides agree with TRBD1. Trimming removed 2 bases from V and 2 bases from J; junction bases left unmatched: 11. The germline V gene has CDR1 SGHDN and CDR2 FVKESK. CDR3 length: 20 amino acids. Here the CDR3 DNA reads TGTGCCAGCAGCCAAATATCTTGGACAGGGGGCGCCCCTGGGGCCAACGTCCTGACTTTC. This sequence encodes CASSQISWTGGAPGANVLTF.

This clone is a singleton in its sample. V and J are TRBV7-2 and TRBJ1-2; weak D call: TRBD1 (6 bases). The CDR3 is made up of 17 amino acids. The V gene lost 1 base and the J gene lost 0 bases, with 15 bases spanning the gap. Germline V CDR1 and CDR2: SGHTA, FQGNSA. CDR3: CASSLVVGHDANYGYTF. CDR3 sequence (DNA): TGTGCCAGCAGCTTAGTAGTGGGACACGACGCTAACTATGGCTACACCTTC.

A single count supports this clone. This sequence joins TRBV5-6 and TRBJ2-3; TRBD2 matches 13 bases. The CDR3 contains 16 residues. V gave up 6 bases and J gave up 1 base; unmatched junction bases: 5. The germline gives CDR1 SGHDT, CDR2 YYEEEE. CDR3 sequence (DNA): TGTGCCAGCAAAGTCGGGACTAGCGGGGGCACAGATACGCAGTATTTT. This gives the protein CASKVGTSGGTDTQYF. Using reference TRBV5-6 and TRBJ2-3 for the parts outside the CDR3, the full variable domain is DAGVTQSPTHLIKTRGQQVTLRCSPKSGHDTVSWYQQALGQGPQFIFQYYEEEERQRGNFPDRFSGHQFPNYSSELNVNALLLGDSALYLCASKVGTSGGTDTQYFGPGTRLTVL.

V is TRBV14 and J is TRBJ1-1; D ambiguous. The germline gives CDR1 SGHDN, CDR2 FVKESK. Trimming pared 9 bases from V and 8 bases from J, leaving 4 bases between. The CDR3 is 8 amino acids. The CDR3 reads CARQEAFF. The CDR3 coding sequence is TGTGCCAGACAGGAAGCTTTCTTT.

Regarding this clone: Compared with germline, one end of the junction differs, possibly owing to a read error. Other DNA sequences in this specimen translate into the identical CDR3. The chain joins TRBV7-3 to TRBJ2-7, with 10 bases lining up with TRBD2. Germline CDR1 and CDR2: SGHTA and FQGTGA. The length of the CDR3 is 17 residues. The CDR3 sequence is CASSLTGSGGIDDEQYF. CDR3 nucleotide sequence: TGCGCCAGCAGCTTAACGGGTAGCGGGGGGATTGATGACGAGCAGTACTTC.

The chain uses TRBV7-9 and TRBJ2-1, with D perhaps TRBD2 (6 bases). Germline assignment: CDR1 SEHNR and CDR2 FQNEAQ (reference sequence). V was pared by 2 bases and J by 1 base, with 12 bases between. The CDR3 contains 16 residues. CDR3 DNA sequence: TGTGCCAGCAGCTTACTACCGGGACTTTCCTACAATGAGCAGTTCTTC. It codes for CASSLLPGLSYNEQFF.

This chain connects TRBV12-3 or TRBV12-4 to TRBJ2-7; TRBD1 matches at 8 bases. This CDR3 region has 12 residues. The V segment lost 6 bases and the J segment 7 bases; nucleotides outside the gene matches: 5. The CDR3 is CASSRDRREQYF. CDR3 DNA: TGTGCCAGCAGCCGGGACAGGAGGGAGCAGTACTTC.

The CDR3 coding sequence is TGTGCCAGCAGACCCTGGACGGGGAATCAGCCCCAGCATTTT. Its protein product is CASRPWTGNQPQHF. The rearrangement links TRBV28 to TRBJ1-5; D gene uncertain. V shed 6 bases and J shed 4 bases, with 13 bases lying between them. Germline loops: CDR1 MDHEN, CDR2 SYDVKM. The CDR3 totals 14 residues.

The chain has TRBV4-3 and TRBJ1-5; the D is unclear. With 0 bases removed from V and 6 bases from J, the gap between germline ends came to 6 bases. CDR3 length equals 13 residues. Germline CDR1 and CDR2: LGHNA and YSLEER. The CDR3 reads CASSQEPGQPQHF. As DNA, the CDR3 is TGCGCCAGCAGCCAAGAACCCGGTCAGCCCCAGCATTTT.

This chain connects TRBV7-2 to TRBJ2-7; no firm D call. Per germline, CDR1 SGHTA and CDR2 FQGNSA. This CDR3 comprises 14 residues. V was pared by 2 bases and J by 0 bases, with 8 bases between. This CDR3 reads CASSLFGSSYEQYF. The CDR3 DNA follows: TGTGCCAGCAGCTTATTCGGAAGCTCCTACGAGCAGTACTTC.

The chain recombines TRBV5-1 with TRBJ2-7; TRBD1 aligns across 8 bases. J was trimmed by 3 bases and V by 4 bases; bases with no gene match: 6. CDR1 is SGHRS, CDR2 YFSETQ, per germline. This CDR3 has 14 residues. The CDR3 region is CASSVTGAGYEQYF. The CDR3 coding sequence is TGCGCCAGCAGCGTGACAGGGGCTGGCTACGAGCAGTACTTC.